This T cell receptor beta chain comes out of a study of T-cell reconstitution after alpha-beta-depleted transplantation in children. A few counts support this clonotype. Its antigen is undetermined. Germline V CDR1 and CDR2: MNHEY, SVGAGI. V dropped 2 bases and J dropped 1 base, with 5 bases sitting between them. The CDR3 runs to 13 residues. Preparing the TCRbeta library involved the use of unique molecular identifiers. One entry per CDR3 protein results from TCRdb running MiXCR on the PCR reads. The table lists about 870,000 distinct CDR3 sequences, roughly 15% of them singletons, with approximately 5% in the top ten. Study-level results: From newly produced T cells came most of the T-cell counts and diversity one year after transplant.

V usage is TRBV6-5 and J usage is TRBJ1-1; unclear D gene. Sequences were derived from PBMCs, mostly from graft donor cells, sampled 360 days after TCRalphabeta/CD19-depleted stem cell transplant. This TCR came from a male patient younger than 18 who had a stem cell transplant for acute lymphoblastic leukemia, so the T cells may come from the graft donor. In DNA form, the CDR3 reads TGTGCCAGCAGTTACGGTGAGAACACTGAAGCTTTCTTT. It codes for CASSYGENTEAFF.